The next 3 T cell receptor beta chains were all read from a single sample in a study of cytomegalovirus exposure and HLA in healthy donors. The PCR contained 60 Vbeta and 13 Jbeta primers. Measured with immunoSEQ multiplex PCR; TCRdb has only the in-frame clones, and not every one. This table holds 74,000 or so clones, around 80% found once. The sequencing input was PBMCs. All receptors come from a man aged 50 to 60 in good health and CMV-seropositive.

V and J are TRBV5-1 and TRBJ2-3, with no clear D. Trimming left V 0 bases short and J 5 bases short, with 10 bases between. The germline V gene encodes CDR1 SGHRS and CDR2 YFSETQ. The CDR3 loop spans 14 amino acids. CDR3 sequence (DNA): TGCGCCAGCAGCTTGGACTCGCCCCTAGATACGCAGTATTTT. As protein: CASSLDSPLDTQYF.

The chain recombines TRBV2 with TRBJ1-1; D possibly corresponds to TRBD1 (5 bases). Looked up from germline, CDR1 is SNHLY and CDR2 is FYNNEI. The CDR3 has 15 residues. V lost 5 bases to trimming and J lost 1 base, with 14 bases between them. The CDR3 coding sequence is TGTGCCAGCAGTCCTTTAGGTCAGGGGAACACTGAAGCTTTCTTT. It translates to CASSPLGQGNTEAFF.

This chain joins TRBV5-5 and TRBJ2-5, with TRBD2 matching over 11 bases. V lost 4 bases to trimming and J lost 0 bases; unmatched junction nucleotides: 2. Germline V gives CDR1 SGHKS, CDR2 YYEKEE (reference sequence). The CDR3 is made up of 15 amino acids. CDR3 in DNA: TGTGCCAGCAGCCCTAGCGGGAGGTACCAAGAGACCCAGTACTTC. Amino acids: CASSPSGRYQETQYF.